One and the same sample provided the 5 T cell receptor beta chains below, sequenced in a study of beta chain features in type 1 diabetes. Reverse transcribing all isolated RNA meant expressed TCRB transcripts were sequenced. Clones were read by immunoSEQ multiplex PCR, and TCRdb kept only the in-frame ones, dropping some. The repertoire consists of approximately 470,000 clones, with 30% occurring once and the leading ten covering around 0.065%. Material: naive CD4+ T cells from blood. The receptor set was obtained from a man aged 18 to 29 in good health.

The J gene is TRBJ1-2, the V gene TRBV14; a weak D match, TRBD1 (5 bases). The V gene's germline CDR1 is SGHDN and CDR2 FVKESK. V lost 0 bases and J lost 2, with 13 bases in between. The CDR3 runs 16 residues. The CDR3 region is CASSQDRSRGNYGYTF. CDR3 coding DNA: TGTGCCAGCAGCCAAGATCGGAGTCGGGGGAACTATGGCTACACCTTC.

This clone has more than one count but fewer than ten. The chain has TRBV30 and TRBJ2-1; a possible D gene is TRBD1 (5 bases). The CDR3 is 14 amino acids. Trimming pared 1 base from V and 6 bases from J, leaving 13 bases between. Germline loops: CDR1 GTSNPN, CDR2 SVGIG (reference sequence). The chain's CDR3 is CAWSGTTFGNEQFF. The CDR3 nucleotides read TGTGCCTGGAGTGGGACAACCTTCGGCAATGAGCAGTTCTTC.

This chain uses TRBV19 with TRBJ2-5, with a possible D match to TRBD2 (5 bases). The germline V gene has CDR1 LNHDA and CDR2 SQIVND (reference sequence). The V end lost 3 bases, the J end lost 5 bases, and 10 bases lay between the germline ends. This CDR3 comprises 13 residues. Here the CDR3 reads CASSIKRWETQYF. In DNA form, the CDR3 reads TGTGCCAGTAGTATTAAGCGGTGGGAGACCCAGTACTTC. Using reference TRBV19 and TRBJ2-5 for the parts outside the CDR3, the full variable domain is DGGITQSPKYLFRKEGQNVTLSCEQNLNHDAMYWYRQDPGQGLRLIYYSQIVNDFQKGDIAEGYSVSREKKESFPLTVTSAQKNPTAFYLCASSIKRWETQYFGPGTRLLVL.

This chain uses TRBV30 with TRBJ2-5, with TRBD1 matching over 7 bases. With V trimmed by 0 bases and J by 5 bases, 9 bases remained unmatched. The CDR3 length is 15 residues. CDR1 is GTSNPN, CDR2 SVGIG, per germline (reference sequence). CDR3: CAWSVPTGFGETQYF. Written as DNA, the CDR3 is TGTGCCTGGAGTGTACCGACAGGGTTTGGGGAGACCCAGTACTTC.

The chain recombines TRBV5-4 with TRBJ2-7, with 7 bases identical to TRBD1. The ends lost 4 bases at V and 4 bases at J; junction bases unmatched: 11. The CDR3 has 15 residues. In germline, CDR1 is SGHNT, CDR2 YYREEE (reference sequence). The CDR3 loop reads CASSPAGTAPYEQYF. The CDR3 DNA is TGTGCCAGCAGCCCGGCAGGGACAGCTCCTTACGAGCAGTACTTC.